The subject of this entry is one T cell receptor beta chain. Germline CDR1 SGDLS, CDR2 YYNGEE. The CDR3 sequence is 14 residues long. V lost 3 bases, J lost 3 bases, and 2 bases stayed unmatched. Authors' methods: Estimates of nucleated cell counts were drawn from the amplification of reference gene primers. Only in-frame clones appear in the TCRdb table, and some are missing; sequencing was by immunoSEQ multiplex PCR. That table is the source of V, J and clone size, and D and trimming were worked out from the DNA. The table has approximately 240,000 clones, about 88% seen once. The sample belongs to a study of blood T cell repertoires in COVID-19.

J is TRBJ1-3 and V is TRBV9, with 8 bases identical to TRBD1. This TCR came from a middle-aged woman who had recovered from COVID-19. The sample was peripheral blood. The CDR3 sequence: CASSETGVGNTIYF. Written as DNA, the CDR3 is TGTGCCAGCAGCGAGACAGGGGTTGGAAACACCATATATTTT.